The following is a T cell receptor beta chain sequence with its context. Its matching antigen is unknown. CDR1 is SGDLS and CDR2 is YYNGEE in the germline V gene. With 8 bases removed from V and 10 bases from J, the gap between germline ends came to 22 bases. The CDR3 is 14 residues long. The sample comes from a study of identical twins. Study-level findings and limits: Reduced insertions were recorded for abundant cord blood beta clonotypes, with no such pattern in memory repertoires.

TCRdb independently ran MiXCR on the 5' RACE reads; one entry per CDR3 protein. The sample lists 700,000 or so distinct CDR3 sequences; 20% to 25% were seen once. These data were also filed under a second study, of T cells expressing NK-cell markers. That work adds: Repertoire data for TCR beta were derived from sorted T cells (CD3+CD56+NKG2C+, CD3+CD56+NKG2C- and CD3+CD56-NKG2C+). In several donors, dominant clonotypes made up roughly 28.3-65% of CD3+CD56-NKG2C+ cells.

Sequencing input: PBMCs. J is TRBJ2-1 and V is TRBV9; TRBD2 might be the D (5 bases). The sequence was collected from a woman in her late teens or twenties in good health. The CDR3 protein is CASGVVGATGEQFF. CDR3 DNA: TGTGCCAGTGGGGTAGTGGGAGCGACGGGAGAGCAGTTCTTC.